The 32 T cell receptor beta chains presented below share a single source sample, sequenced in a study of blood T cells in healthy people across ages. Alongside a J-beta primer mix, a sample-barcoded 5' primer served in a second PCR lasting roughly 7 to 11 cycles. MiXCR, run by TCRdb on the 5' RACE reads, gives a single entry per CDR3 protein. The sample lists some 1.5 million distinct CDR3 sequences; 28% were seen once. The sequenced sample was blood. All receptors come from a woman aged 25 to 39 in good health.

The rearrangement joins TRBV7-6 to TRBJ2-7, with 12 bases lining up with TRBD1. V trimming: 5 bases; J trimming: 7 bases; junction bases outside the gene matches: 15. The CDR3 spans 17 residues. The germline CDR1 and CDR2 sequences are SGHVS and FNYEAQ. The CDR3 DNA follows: TGTGCCAGCAGCCCCACACCCGGGACAGGGGGCATCAATGAGCAGTACTTC. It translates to CASSPTPGTGGINEQYF. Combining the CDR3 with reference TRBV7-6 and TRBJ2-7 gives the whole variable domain GAGVSQSPRYKVTKRGQDVALRCDPISGHVSLYWYRQALGQGPEFLTYFNYEAQQDKSGLPNDRFSAERPEGSISTLTIQRTEQRDSAMYRCASSPTPGTGGINEQYFGPGTRLTVT.

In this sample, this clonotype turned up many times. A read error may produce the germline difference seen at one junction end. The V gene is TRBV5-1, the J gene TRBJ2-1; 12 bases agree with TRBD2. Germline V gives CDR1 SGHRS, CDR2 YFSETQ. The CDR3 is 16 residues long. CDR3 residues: CASSLAGLAGHNEQFF. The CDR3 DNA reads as TGTGCCAGCAGCCTGGCTGGACTAGCGGGGCACAATGAGCAGTTCTTC.

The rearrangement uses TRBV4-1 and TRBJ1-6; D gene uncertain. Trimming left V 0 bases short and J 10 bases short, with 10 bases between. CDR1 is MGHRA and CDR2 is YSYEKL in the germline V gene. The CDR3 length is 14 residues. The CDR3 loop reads CASSQDLGPSPLHF. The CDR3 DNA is TGCGCCAGCAGCCAAGATCTAGGACCCTCACCCCTCCACTTT.

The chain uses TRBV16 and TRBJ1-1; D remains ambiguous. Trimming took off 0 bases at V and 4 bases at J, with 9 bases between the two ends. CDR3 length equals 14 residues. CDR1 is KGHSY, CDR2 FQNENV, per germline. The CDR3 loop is CASSQSQDGTEAFF. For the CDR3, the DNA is TGTGCCAGCAGCCAATCCCAGGATGGCACTGAAGCTTTCTTT.

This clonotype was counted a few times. The CDR3 sequence: CSVNGGGGAGTGELFF. In DNA, the CDR3 is TGCAGCGTAAACGGTGGCGGGGGGGCCGGGACCGGGGAGCTGTTTTTT. The rearrangement joins TRBV29-1 to TRBJ2-2; 9 bases are a match to TRBD2. Trimming took 6 bases from V and 5 from J; bases not matched to a gene: 13. The CDR3 spans 16 residues. Germline values: CDR1 SQVTM, CDR2 ANQGSEA.

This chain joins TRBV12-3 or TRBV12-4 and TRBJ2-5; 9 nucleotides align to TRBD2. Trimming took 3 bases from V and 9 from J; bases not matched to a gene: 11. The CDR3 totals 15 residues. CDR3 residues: CASSFGAAGGRSQYF. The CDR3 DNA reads TGTGCCAGCAGTTTCGGGGCAGCGGGGGGCCGGTCCCAGTACTTC.

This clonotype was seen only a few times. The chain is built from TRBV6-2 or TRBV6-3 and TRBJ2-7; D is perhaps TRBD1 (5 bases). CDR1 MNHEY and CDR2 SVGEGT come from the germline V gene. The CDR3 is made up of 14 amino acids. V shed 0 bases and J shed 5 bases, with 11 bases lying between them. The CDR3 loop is CASSYSIRVHEQYF. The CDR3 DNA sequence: TGTGCCAGCAGTTACTCCATCAGGGTCCACGAGCAGTACTTC.

As DNA, the CDR3 is TGTGCCAGCTCGGATACTATCGGGGGTACAGATACGCAGTATTTT. Translation gives CASSDTIGGTDTQYF. The V and J genes are TRBV28 and TRBJ2-3; D perhaps matches TRBD2 (6 bases). This CDR3 is 15 amino acids long. Germline V CDR1 and CDR2: MDHEN, SYDVKM. V was pared by 8 bases and J by 3 bases, with 18 bases between.

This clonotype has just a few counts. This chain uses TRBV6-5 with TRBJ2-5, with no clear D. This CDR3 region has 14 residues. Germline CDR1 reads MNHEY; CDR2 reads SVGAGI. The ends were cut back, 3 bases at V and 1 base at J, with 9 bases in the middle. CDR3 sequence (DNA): TGTGCCAGCAGTTATGGACGAGTCCAAGAGACCCAGTACTTC. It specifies CASSYGRVQETQYF.

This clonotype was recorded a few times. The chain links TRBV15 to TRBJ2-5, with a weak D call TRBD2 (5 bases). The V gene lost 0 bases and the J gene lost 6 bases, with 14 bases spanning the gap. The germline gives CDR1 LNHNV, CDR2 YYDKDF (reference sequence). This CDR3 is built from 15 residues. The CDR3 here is CATSRERGGVKTQYF. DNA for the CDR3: TGTGCCACCAGCAGAGAACGGGGTGGAGTAAAGACCCAGTACTTC.

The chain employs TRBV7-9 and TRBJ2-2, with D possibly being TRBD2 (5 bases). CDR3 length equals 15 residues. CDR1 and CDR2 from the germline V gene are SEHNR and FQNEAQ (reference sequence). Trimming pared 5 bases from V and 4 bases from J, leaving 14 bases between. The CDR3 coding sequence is TGTGCCAGCAGCCAGGACGAGCGGTTCACCGGGGAGCTGTTTTTT. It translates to CASSQDERFTGELFF.

CDR3 residues: CSARKGEWGAGELFF. CDR3 coding DNA: TGCAGTGCTCGGAAGGGGGAGTGGGGGGCCGGGGAGCTGTTTTTT. The rearrangement joins TRBV20-1 to TRBJ2-2, with D possibly called TRBD1 or TRBD2 (6 bases each). Germline V gene data show CDR1 as DFQATT and CDR2 as SNEGSKA (reference sequence). The CDR3 is 15 residues long. The V end lost 5 bases, the J end lost 6 bases, and 19 bases lay between the germline ends.

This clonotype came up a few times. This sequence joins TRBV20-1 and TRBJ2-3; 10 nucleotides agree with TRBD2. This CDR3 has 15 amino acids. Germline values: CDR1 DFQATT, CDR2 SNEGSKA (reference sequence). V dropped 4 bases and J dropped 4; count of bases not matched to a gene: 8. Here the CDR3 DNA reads TGCAGTGCTACGTATAGCGGGGGGTCCTCAGATACGCAGTATTTT. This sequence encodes CSATYSGGSSDTQYF.

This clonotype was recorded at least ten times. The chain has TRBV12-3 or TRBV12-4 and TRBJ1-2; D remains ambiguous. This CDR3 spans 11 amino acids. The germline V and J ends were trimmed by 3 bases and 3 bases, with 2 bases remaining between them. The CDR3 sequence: CASSLYYGYTF. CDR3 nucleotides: TGTGCCAGCAGTTTGTACTATGGCTACACCTTC.

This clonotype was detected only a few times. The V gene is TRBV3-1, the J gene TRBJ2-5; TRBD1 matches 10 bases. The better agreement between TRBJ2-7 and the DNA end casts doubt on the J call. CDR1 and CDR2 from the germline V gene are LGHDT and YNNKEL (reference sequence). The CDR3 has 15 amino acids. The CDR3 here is CASSRRGTGAYEQYF. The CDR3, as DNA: TGTGCCAGCAGCCGAAGGGGGACAGGGGCCTACGAGCAGTACTTC.

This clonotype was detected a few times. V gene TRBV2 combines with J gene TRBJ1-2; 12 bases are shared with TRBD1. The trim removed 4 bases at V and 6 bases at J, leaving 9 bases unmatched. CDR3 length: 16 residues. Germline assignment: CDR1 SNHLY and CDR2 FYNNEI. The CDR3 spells CASSASAGQGADGYTF. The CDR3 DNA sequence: TGTGCCAGCAGTGCTTCCGCGGGACAGGGGGCGGATGGCTACACCTTC.

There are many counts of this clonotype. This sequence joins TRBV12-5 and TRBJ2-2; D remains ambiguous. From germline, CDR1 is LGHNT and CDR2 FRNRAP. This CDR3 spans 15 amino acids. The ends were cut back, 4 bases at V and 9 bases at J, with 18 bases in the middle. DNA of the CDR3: TGTGCTAGTGGTTCCGGGTCAGGCAGACCGAGGGAGCTGTTTTTT. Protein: CASGSGSGRPRELFF.

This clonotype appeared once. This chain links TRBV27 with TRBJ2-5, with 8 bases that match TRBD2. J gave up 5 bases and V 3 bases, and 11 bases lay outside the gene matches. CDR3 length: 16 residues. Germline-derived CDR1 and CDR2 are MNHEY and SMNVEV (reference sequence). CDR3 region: CASSLEGAGDWETQYF. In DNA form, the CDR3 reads TGTGCCAGCAGTTTGGAAGGAGCGGGGGACTGGGAGACCCAGTACTTC.

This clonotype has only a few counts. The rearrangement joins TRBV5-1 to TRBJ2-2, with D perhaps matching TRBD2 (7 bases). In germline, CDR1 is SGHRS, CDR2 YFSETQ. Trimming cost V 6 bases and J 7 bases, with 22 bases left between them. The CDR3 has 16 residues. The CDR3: CASTLSPGGPGGELFF. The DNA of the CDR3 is TGCGCCAGCACGTTATCCCCCGGGGGGCCTGGCGGGGAGCTGTTTTTT. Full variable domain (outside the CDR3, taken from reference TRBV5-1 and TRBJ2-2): KAGVTQTPRYLIKTRGQQVTLSCSPISGHRSVSWYQQTPGQGLQFLFEYFSETQRNKGNFPGRFSGRQFSNSRSEMNVSTLELGDSALYLCASTLSPGGPGGELFFGEGSRLTVL.

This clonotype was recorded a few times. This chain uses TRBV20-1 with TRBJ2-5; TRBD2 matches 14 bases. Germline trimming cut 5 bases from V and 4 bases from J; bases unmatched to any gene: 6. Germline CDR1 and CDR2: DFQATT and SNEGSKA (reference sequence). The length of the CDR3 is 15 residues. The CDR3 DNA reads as TGCAGTGCTGCAGGAGGGACTAGCGGGAGAGAGACCCAGTACTTC. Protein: CSAAGGTSGRETQYF.

CDR3 amino acids: CSARGTTRADTQYF. CDR3 DNA sequence: TGCAGTGCTAGGGGGACAACGAGGGCAGATACGCAGTATTTT. This chain connects TRBV20-1 to TRBJ2-3, with D perhaps matching TRBD1 (6 bases). The CDR3 extends over 14 amino acids. Deletions cut 3 bases from V and 4 bases from J, with 14 bases between. The germline V gene has CDR1 DFQATT and CDR2 SNEGSKA (reference sequence).

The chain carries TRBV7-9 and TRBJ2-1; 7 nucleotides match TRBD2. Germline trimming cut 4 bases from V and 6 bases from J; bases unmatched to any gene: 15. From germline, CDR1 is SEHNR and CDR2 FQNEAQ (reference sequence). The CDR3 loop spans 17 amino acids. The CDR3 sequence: CASSSLPSGKYGNEQFF. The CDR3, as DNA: TGTGCCAGCAGCTCCCTGCCGAGCGGGAAGTATGGCAATGAGCAGTTCTTC.

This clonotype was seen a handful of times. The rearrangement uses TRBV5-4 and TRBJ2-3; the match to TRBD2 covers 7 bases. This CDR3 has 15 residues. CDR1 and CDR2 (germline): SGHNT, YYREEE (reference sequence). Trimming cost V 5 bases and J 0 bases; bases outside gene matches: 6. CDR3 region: CASRRSGASTDTQYF. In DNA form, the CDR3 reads TGTGCCAGCAGGCGGAGCGGGGCTAGCACAGATACGCAGTATTTT.

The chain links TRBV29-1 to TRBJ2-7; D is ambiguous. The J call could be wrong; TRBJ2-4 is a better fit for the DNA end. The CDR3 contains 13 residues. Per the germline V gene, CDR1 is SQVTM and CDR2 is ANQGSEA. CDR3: CSVDMGPPNIQYF. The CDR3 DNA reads TGCAGCGTTGACATGGGTCCCCCCAACATTCAGTACTTC.

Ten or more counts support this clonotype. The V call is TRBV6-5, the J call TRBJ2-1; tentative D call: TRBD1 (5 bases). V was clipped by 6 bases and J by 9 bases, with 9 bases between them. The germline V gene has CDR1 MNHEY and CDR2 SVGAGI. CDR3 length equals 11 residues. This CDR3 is CASRGRGEQFF. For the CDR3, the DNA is TGTGCCAGCAGGGGTAGGGGTGAGCAGTTCTTC.

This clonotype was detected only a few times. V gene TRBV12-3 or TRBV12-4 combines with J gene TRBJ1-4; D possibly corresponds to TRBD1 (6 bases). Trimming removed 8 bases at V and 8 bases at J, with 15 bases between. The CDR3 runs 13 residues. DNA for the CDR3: TGTGCCAGCTCCCCGGGGGGCGCCGAAAAACTGTTTTTT. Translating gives CASSPGGAEKLFF.

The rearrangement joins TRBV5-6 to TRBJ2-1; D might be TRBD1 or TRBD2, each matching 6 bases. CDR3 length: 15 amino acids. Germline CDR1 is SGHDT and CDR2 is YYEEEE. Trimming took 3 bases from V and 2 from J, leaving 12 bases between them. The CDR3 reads CASSSLEGAYNEQFF. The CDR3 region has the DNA TGTGCCAGCAGCTCCCTGGAGGGGGCCTACAATGAGCAGTTCTTC. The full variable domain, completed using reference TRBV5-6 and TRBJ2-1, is DAGVTQSPTHLIKTRGQQVTLRCSPKSGHDTVSWYQQALGQGPQFIFQYYEEEERQRGNFPDRFSGHQFPNYSSELNVNALLLGDSALYLCASSSLEGAYNEQFFGPGTRLTVL.

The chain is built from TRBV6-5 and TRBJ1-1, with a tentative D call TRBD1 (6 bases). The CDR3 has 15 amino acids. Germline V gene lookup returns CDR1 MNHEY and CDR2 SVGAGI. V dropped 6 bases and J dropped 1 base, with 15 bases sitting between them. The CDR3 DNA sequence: TGTGCCAGCAGGGATACCGGACAGCCGAACACTGAAGCTTTCTTT. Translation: CASRDTGQPNTEAFF.

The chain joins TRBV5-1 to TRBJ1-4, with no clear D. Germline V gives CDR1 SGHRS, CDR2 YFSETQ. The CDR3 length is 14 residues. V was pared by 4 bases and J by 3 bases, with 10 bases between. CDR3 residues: CASSPMGPNEKLFF. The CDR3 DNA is TGCGCCAGCAGCCCTATGGGCCCTAATGAAAAACTGTTTTTT.

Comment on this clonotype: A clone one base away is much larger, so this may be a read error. Here the CDR3 reads CAASSHGSSYNEQFF. The CDR3 nucleotides are TGTGCCGCCAGCTCCCATGGGAGCTCCTACAATGAGCAGTTCTTC. The genes are TRBV24-1 and TRBJ2-1; D is perhaps TRBD2 (5 bases). Germline V gene lookup returns CDR1 KGHDR and CDR2 SFDVKD. The length of the CDR3 is 15 residues.

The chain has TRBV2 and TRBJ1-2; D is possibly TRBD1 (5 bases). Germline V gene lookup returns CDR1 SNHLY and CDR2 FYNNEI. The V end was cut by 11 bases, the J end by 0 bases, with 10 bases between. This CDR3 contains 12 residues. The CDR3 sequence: CAGGHSNYGYTF. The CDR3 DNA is TGTGCCGGAGGACATTCTAACTATGGCTACACCTTC.

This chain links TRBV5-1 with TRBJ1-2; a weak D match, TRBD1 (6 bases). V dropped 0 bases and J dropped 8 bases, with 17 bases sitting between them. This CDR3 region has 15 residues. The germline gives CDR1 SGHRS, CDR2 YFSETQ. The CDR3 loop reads CASSLDAQGLGGYTF. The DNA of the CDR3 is TGCGCCAGCAGCTTGGACGCACAGGGTCTCGGGGGCTACACCTTC.